Here is one TCR beta chain with its context. What it binds is not known. The investigators reverse transcribed all of the isolated RNA, so they sequenced expressed TCRB transcripts. Repertoires were generated with immunoSEQ multiplex PCR, while TCRdb's copy carries only in-frame clones and drops some. Here the sample spans roughly 160,000 clones, approximately 8.4% being singletons. The CDR3 has 15 amino acids. These data belong to a study of beta chain features in type 1 diabetes. Overall study context: Comparable age, gender and cell yields were observed in patients relative to healthy donors.

Study outcomes and limitations: Patients with type 1 diabetes showed fewer VDJ junction insertions and more deletions. Moderate but significant shortening of TCRB CDR3s was recorded in all four CD4+ subsets from Type 1 diabetes patients.

Sequencing was done on a sample of central memory CD4+ T cells from blood. The chain joins TRBV21-1 to TRBJ2-5; the D segment call TRBD2 is taken from the table without a DNA check. TRBV21-1 is given as a pseudogene. This clonotype was sampled from a man aged 18 to 29 with type 1 diabetes. The CDR3 DNA sequence: TGTGCCAGCATCTCCGTGGGAGGGGAGGGCGAGACCCAGTACTTC. This translates into CASISVGGEGETQYF.